The rows below give T cell receptor beta chains drawn from one sample of a study of T cell responses to AZD1222 COVID-19 vaccine. Generated by immunoSEQ multiplex PCR, the TCRdb table keeps only in-frame clones and is missing some. The sample contains about 45,000 clones, around 80% of which appear only once. The sequenced sample was peripheral blood, obtained on day 0 of AZD1222 vaccination. These receptors were obtained from an adult in good health. The CDR3 runs from the conserved cysteine through the conserved F or W. The D gene is left open where the match is weak. Clone size is stated in some rows and not others, as once, few, many or a class when expanded.

d_call: TRBD1
clone_size: once
j_call: TRBJ1-5
v_call: TRBV12-5
cdr3_nt: TGTGCTAGTGGTTTGTCAGGGGGTTCCAACCAGCCCCAGCATTTT
cdr3_aa: CASGLSGGSNQPQHF

d_call: NA
clone_size: NA
j_call: TRBJ1-1
v_call: TRBV7-9
cdr3_nt: TGTGCCAGCAGCTTAGGTATGGGCGCTGAAGCTTTCTTT
cdr3_aa: CASSLGMGAEAFF

d_call: NA
clone_size: NA
j_call: TRBJ1-1
v_call: TRBV7-3
cdr3_nt: TGTGCCAGTTCGAAGGACAGGAACACTGAAGCTTTCTTT
cdr3_aa: CASSKDRNTEAFF

d_call: TRBD1
clone_size: NA
j_call: TRBJ1-1
v_call: TRBV7-8
cdr3_nt: TGTGCCAGCATAAACAGGGGGCTGAACACTGAAGCTTTCTTT
cdr3_aa: CASINRGLNTEAFF

d_call: NA
clone_size: NA
j_call: TRBJ1-1
v_call: TRBV19
cdr3_nt: TGTGCCAGTAGTCCCATGAAGGGGCGCCTGATGAACACTGAAGCTTTCTTT
cdr3_aa: CASSPMKGRLMNTEAFF

d_call: TRBD1
clone_size: NA
j_call: TRBJ1-6
v_call: TRBV19
cdr3_nt: TGTGCCAGTAGCAACTCCCTGACAGGGCGAAATTCACCCCTCCACTTT
cdr3_aa: CASSNSLTGRNSPLHF

d_call: NA
clone_size: medium-sized
j_call: TRBJ1-4
v_call: TRBV10-2
cdr3_nt: TGCGCCACCTCCCAGGGCAATAATGAAAAACTGTTTTTT
cdr3_aa: CATSQGNNEKLFF

d_call: NA
clone_size: NA
j_call: TRBJ2-3
v_call: TRBV5-1
cdr3_nt: TGCGCCACCCGGGACAGCGGGAGTACAGATACGCAGTATTTT
cdr3_aa: CATRDSGSTDTQYF

d_call: TRBD1
clone_size: NA
j_call: TRBJ1-1
v_call: TRBV5-1
cdr3_nt: TGCGCCAGCAGCCTCAGGACAGGAACCAAGAACACTGAAGCTTTCTTT
cdr3_aa: CASSLRTGTKNTEAFF

d_call: NA
clone_size: NA
j_call: TRBJ1-2
v_call: TRBV28
cdr3_nt: TGTGCCAGCACTCATAATCGAGCAGGAGCCTCTAACTATGGCTACACCTTC
cdr3_aa: CASTHNRAGASNYGYTF

d_call: NA
clone_size: NA
j_call: TRBJ2-2
v_call: TRBV6-5
cdr3_nt: TGTGCCAGCAGAACACCCGGGGCGCAAGTCGGGGAGCTGTTTTTT
cdr3_aa: CASRTPGAQVGELFF

d_call: NA
clone_size: NA
j_call: TRBJ2-6
v_call: TRBV11-3
cdr3_nt: TGTGCCAGCAGCTTTTCAGACTCTGGGGCCAACGTCCTGACTTTC
cdr3_aa: CASSFSDSGANVLTF

d_call: TRBD1
clone_size: NA
j_call: TRBJ1-5
v_call: TRBV6-6
cdr3_nt: TGTGCCAGCAGTTACTCCATGACAGGGGATCAGCCCCAGCATTTT
cdr3_aa: CASSYSMTGDQPQHF

d_call: NA
clone_size: NA
j_call: TRBJ2-2
v_call: TRBV9
cdr3_nt: TGTGCCAGCAGCGTAGCTGGGCCTTCGACCGGGGAGCTGTTTTTT
cdr3_aa: CASSVAGPSTGELFF

d_call: NA
clone_size: NA
j_call: TRBJ1-5
v_call: TRBV19
cdr3_nt: TGTGCCAGTACCCCTCGGGGGGGGGACACAGGCAATCAGCCCCAGCATTTT
cdr3_aa: CASTPRGGDTGNQPQHF

d_call: NA
clone_size: NA
j_call: TRBJ1-5
v_call: TRBV7-4
cdr3_nt: TGTGCCAGCAGCTTAAAGGAGTGGTCAGGGGTTTATCAGCCCCAGCATTTT
cdr3_aa: CASSLKEWSGVYQPQHF

d_call: TRBD1
clone_size: few
j_call: TRBJ2-2
v_call: TRBV18
cdr3_nt: TGTGCCAGCTCACCTTCTCGACAGGGAAGGGTGAACACCGGGGAGCTGTTTTTT
cdr3_aa: CASSPSRQGRVNTGELFF

d_call: NA
clone_size: NA
j_call: TRBJ2-3
v_call: TRBV4-3
cdr3_nt: TGCGCCAGCAGCACTAGCTACGTCGCCACAGATACGCAGTATTTT
cdr3_aa: CASSTSYVATDTQYF

d_call: NA
clone_size: few
j_call: TRBJ1-1
v_call: TRBV19
cdr3_nt: TGTGCCAGTAGTACGACGACGAACACTGAAGCTTTCTTT
cdr3_aa: CASSTTTNTEAFF

d_call: TRBD1
clone_size: NA
j_call: TRBJ1-2
v_call: TRBV28
cdr3_nt: TGTGCCAGCAGTGGGCAGGGACAGGGGAGAGGCTACACCTTC
cdr3_aa: CASSGQGQGRGYTF

d_call: NA
clone_size: once
j_call: TRBJ2-7
v_call: TRBV28
cdr3_nt: TGTGCCAGCAGTTTCCCCCAGGGGCGTTACGAGCAGTACTTC
cdr3_aa: CASSFPQGRYEQYF

d_call: TRBD1
clone_size: NA
j_call: TRBJ2-7
v_call: TRBV12-5
cdr3_nt: TGTGCTAGTGGACCAGCTCCCGACAGGGGGGTCCACGAGCAGTACTTC
cdr3_aa: CASGPAPDRGVHEQYF

d_call: NA
clone_size: NA
j_call: TRBJ1-6
v_call: TRBV3-1/TRBV3-2
cdr3_nt: TGTGCCAGCAGCCAAAATTCACCCCTCCACTTT
cdr3_aa: CASSQNSPLHF

d_call: NA
clone_size: NA
j_call: TRBJ1-5
v_call: TRBV2
cdr3_nt: TGTGCCAGCTGGGCAGTGGGTCAGCCCCAGCATTTT
cdr3_aa: CASWAVGQPQHF

d_call: TRBD2
clone_size: once
j_call: TRBJ2-3
v_call: TRBV28
cdr3_nt: TGTGCCAGCAGCCAACTAGCGGGGTTAGGAATGGAAACGCAGTATTTT
cdr3_aa: CASSQLAGLGMETQYF

d_call: TRBD2
clone_size: NA
j_call: TRBJ2-5
v_call: TRBV2
cdr3_nt: TGTGCTAGCGGGAGCCTTTTGGCAGGGCTGTCCGGTGAGACCCAGTACTTC
cdr3_aa: CASGSLLAGLSGETQYF

d_call: NA
clone_size: NA
j_call: TRBJ2-3
v_call: TRBV20-1
cdr3_nt: TGCAGTGCTAGAGATCGAGGTACGCAGTATTTT
cdr3_aa: CSARDRGTQYF

d_call: TRBD1
clone_size: NA
j_call: TRBJ2-3
v_call: TRBV5-1
cdr3_nt: TGCGCCAGCAGCTTGTCCGGGACAGGGGTTGCAGATACGCAGTATTTT
cdr3_aa: CASSLSGTGVADTQYF

d_call: NA
clone_size: NA
j_call: TRBJ1-1
v_call: TRBV3-1/TRBV3-2
cdr3_nt: TGTGCCAGCAGCCCTTCTATTACGGTGAACACTGAAGCTTTCTTT
cdr3_aa: CASSPSITVNTEAFF

d_call: NA
clone_size: once
j_call: TRBJ1-3
v_call: TRBV5-1
cdr3_nt: TGCGCCAGCAGCTTGACGGGTGCAGGGAGGAACACCATATATTTT
cdr3_aa: CASSLTGAGRNTIYF

d_call: NA
clone_size: NA
j_call: TRBJ1-3
v_call: TRBV2
cdr3_nt: TGTGCCAGCAGTGAAACAAGGACTGGAAACACCATATATTTT
cdr3_aa: CASSETRTGNTIYF

d_call: TRBD1
clone_size: NA
j_call: TRBJ1-5
v_call: TRBV19
cdr3_nt: TGTGCCAGTAGTATTGGTATGGGACAGGGTTCCCAGCCCCAGCATTTT
cdr3_aa: CASSIGMGQGSQPQHF

d_call: NA
clone_size: NA
j_call: TRBJ1-4
v_call: TRBV30
cdr3_nt: TGTGCCTGGGGGAGAGGGGACGAAAAACTGTTTTTT
cdr3_aa: CAWGRGDEKLFF

d_call: TRBD2
clone_size: NA
j_call: TRBJ2-1
v_call: TRBV5-4
cdr3_nt: TGTGCCAGCAGCTTAAGCGGGGGCCACCAGAGGGATGAGCAGTTCTTC
cdr3_aa: CASSLSGGHQRDEQFF

d_call: TRBD2
clone_size: NA
j_call: TRBJ2-3
v_call: TRBV5-1
cdr3_nt: TGCGCCAGCAGCTTGGAAGGGACTAGCGATACAGATACGCAGTATTTT
cdr3_aa: CASSLEGTSDTDTQYF

d_call: NA
clone_size: NA
j_call: TRBJ1-5
v_call: TRBV6-5
cdr3_nt: TGTGCCAGCAGTAAATATAGCAATCAGCCCCAGCATTTT
cdr3_aa: CASSKYSNQPQHF

d_call: TRBD1
clone_size: once
j_call: TRBJ1-1
v_call: TRBV6-5
cdr3_nt: TGTGCCAGCAGTTACGGGGACAGGAACACTGAAGCTTTCTTT
cdr3_aa: CASSYGDRNTEAFF

d_call: NA
clone_size: NA
j_call: TRBJ2-1
v_call: TRBV6-1
cdr3_nt: TGTGCCAGCAGTGAATTGGGGGTGGATGAGCAGTTCTTC
cdr3_aa: CASSELGVDEQFF

d_call: NA
clone_size: NA
j_call: TRBJ2-7
v_call: TRBV5-1
cdr3_nt: TGCGCCAGCAGCCCCCGTGGTGGAGGGGGTTACGAGCAGTACTTC
cdr3_aa: CASSPRGGGGYEQYF

d_call: TRBD1
clone_size: NA
j_call: TRBJ1-2
v_call: TRBV4-2
cdr3_nt: TGTGCCAGCAGCCCCTTGGACAGGATCTATGGCTACACCTTC
cdr3_aa: CASSPLDRIYGYTF

d_call: TRBD2
clone_size: NA
j_call: TRBJ2-1
v_call: TRBV19
cdr3_nt: TGTGCCAGCTCAACCCCAGGGAGGGGTAGAAATGAGCAGTTCTTC
cdr3_aa: CASSTPGRGRNEQFF

d_call: TRBD1
clone_size: NA
j_call: TRBJ1-5
v_call: TRBV10-3
cdr3_nt: TGTGCCATCAGTGAGACCGGACAGGGGAATCAGCCCCAGCATTTT
cdr3_aa: CAISETGQGNQPQHF

d_call: TRBD1
clone_size: NA
j_call: TRBJ1-2
v_call: TRBV7-2
cdr3_nt: TGTGCCAGCAGCCCAGACAGGGACTATGGCTACACCTTC
cdr3_aa: CASSPDRDYGYTF

d_call: TRBD1
clone_size: NA
j_call: TRBJ1-2
v_call: TRBV7-2
cdr3_nt: TGTGCCAGCAGCTTAGCGGGGACAGCGTATGGCTACACCTTC
cdr3_aa: CASSLAGTAYGYTF

d_call: NA
clone_size: NA
j_call: TRBJ1-2
v_call: TRBV11-3
cdr3_nt: TGTGCCAGCAGCCCGGCCCCTGATCTCGGCTACACCTTC
cdr3_aa: CASSPAPDLGYTF

d_call: NA
clone_size: NA
j_call: TRBJ1-5
v_call: TRBV28
cdr3_nt: TGTGCCAGCAGCTGGGGGGGGGCGGAGTATAGCAATCAGCCCCAGCATTTT
cdr3_aa: CASSWGGAEYSNQPQHF

d_call: NA
clone_size: few
j_call: TRBJ1-2
v_call: TRBV11-3
cdr3_nt: TGTGCCAGCAGCTATGGGGGTATGAACTATGGCTACACCTTC
cdr3_aa: CASSYGGMNYGYTF